This T cell receptor beta chain was found in a study of human T cells and chemical hapten exposure. TCRdb used MiXCR to reprocess the RACE reads, holding one entry per CDR3 protein. The sample lists under 110,000 distinct CDR3 sequences; more than 10% were seen once. Time point: pre-sensitization, week 0. Documented treatment: therapeutic diphenylcyclopropenone sensitization with weekly scalp DPC. Only after blood had been drawn was each patch test applied. In the case of this clonotype: A much larger clonotype is one base distant, so this may be a read error.

Germline lookup yields CDR1 MNHEY and CDR2 SVGAGI. The CDR3 loop spans 13 amino acids. The receptor's source is a woman in her forties or fifties with alopecia areata. Some clones in this sample may be carry-over from other donors' samples. The sequencing here drew on whole blood, taken in connection with sensitization to the hapten diphenylcyclopropenone (DPC). The gene calls are TRBV6-5 and TRBJ2-7, with 9 bases aligning to TRBD1. The CDR3 nucleotides are TGTGCCGGCAGTCTGGGACAGGGTCGTGAGCAGTACTTC. It translates to CAGSLGQGREQYF.